This section outlines one T cell receptor (beta chain) sequence together with its context. The data are from a study of cytomegalovirus exposure and HLA in healthy donors. With 60 Vbeta and 13 Jbeta primers, the PCR was carried out. Measured with immunoSEQ multiplex PCR; TCRdb has only the in-frame clones, and not every one. The sample lists roughly 140,000 clones; about three fifths were seen once. The CDR3 runs to 14 residues. The V and J ends lost 4 bases and 6 bases, in that order; junction bases with no gene match: 5. Germline CDR1 SGHVS, CDR2 FNYEAQ. This TCR derives from a woman in her 30s in good health and CMV-seropositive. The chain is built from TRBV7-6 and TRBJ1-2; 10 bases map to TRBD1. Sequencing was carried out using PBMCs. This CDR3 is CASSSSGTGDGYTF. The CDR3 nucleotides are TGTGCCAGCAGCTCAAGTGGGACAGGGGATGGCTACACCTTC.